These 10 T cell receptor beta chains share one sample of origin, sequenced in a study of early T cells in non-severe SARS-CoV-2 infection. TCRdb used MiXCR to reprocess the 5' RACE reads, holding one entry per CDR3 protein. The sample lists more than 85,000 distinct CDR3 sequences; around an eighth were seen once. The sequencing used whole blood, collected at baseline. These receptors came from an adult who was a healthcare worker with PCR-confirmed SARS-CoV-2 infection or an uninfected control (not recorded which).

This clonotype was seen a few times. The V gene is TRBV10-3, the J gene TRBJ2-7; the match to TRBD1 covers 8 bases. Germline V gene data show CDR1 as ENHRY and CDR2 as SYGVKD. V dropped 6 bases and J dropped 5; count of bases not matched to a gene: 3. This CDR3 is 12 amino acids long. The CDR3 sequence is CAISRGQNEQYF. CDR3 in DNA: TGTGCCATCAGCAGGGGGCAAAACGAGCAGTACTTC.

This clonotype appeared many times. The chain recombines TRBV5-4 with TRBJ1-3, with a weak D call TRBD1 (6 bases). The V end lost 4 bases, the J end lost 0 bases, and 11 bases lay between the germline ends. The CDR3 has 15 residues. Germline lookup yields CDR1 SGHNT and CDR2 YYREEE (reference sequence). Written as DNA, the CDR3 is TGTGCCAGCAGCCTGGACAGCCTCTCTGGAAACACCATATATTTT. Residues: CASSLDSLSGNTIYF.

The chain links TRBV12-3 or TRBV12-4 to TRBJ2-1, with a tentative D call TRBD1 (6 bases). CDR3 length: 15 residues. V was shortened by 6 bases and J by 0 bases, with 12 bases between the two germline ends. The CDR3 spells CASRGAGSSYNEQFF. For the CDR3, the DNA is TGTGCCAGCAGGGGGGCCGGAAGCTCCTACAATGAGCAGTTCTTC.

The genes are TRBV7-2 and TRBJ1-5, with D maybe TRBD1 (5 bases). CDR3 length: 16 amino acids. Trimming shortened V by 5 bases and J by 0 bases, and 14 bases separated the two germline ends. Germline CDR1 is SGHTA and CDR2 is FQGNSA. The CDR3 DNA is TGTGCCAGCAGCCCCCCGGGAGGGGCTAGCAATCAGCCCCAGCATTTT. Encoded protein: CASSPPGGASNQPQHF.

The V and J genes are TRBV29-1 and TRBJ1-2, with 7 nucleotides matching TRBD1. The CDR3 has 14 amino acids. Germline trimming cut 4 bases from V and 0 bases from J; bases unmatched to any gene: 5. Germline V gene data show CDR1 as SQVTM and CDR2 as ANQGSEA. CDR3 in DNA: TGCAGCGTTGTCGGGACAGAAGCTAACTATGGCTACACCTTC. This gives the protein CSVVGTEANYGYTF.

The rearrangement uses TRBV24-1 and TRBJ1-2, with 8 bases lining up with TRBD1. Germline V lookup: CDR1 KGHDR, CDR2 SFDVKD. V gave up 4 bases and J gave up 3 bases; unmatched junction bases: 15. The CDR3 covers 18 residues. CDR3 sequence reads: CATSDLKPWTGSDYGYTF. CDR3 DNA sequence: TGTGCCACCAGTGACTTAAAACCCTGGACAGGGAGTGACTATGGCTACACCTTC.

This clonotype was recorded many times. The rearrangement uses TRBV5-1 and TRBJ1-2; D gene unclear. The CDR3 runs to 16 residues. V was shortened by 7 bases and J by 2 bases, with 21 bases between the two germline ends. Germline values: CDR1 SGHRS, CDR2 YFSETQ. The chain's CDR3 is CASAPARTGSNYGYTF. Here the CDR3 DNA reads TGCGCCAGCGCCCCAGCCCGGACGGGGAGCAACTATGGCTACACCTTC.

This clonotype came up a few times. The genes are TRBV5-6 and TRBJ1-2; a weak D match, TRBD1 (5 bases). The CDR3 is made up of 15 amino acids. From germline, CDR1 is SGHDT and CDR2 YYEEEE. Trimming removed 0 bases from V and 3 bases from J, with 12 bases in between. The CDR3 coding sequence is TGTGCCAGCAGCTTGGGTCAGGGAGGATACTATGGCTACACCTTC. Translating gives CASSLGQGGYYGYTF.

This clonotype was recorded a few times. The gene calls are TRBV5-1 and TRBJ1-1, with TRBD1 matching 8 bases. V trimming: 6 bases; J trimming: 0 bases; junction bases outside the gene matches: 7. Germline V CDR1 and CDR2: SGHRS, YFSETQ. CDR3 length: 15 residues. The DNA of the CDR3 is TGCGCCAGCACCCAGGGGGCATTGGTGAACACTGAAGCTTTCTTT. Its protein is CASTQGALVNTEAFF.

The genes are TRBV7-2 and TRBJ2-3; no firm D call. The V and J ends lost 1 base and 0 bases respectively, with 11 bases between them. Germline values: CDR1 SGHTA, CDR2 FQGNSA. The CDR3 covers 16 residues. In DNA, the CDR3 is TGTGCCAGCAGCTTAGTTGGCCTCTCTAGCACAGATACGCAGTATTTT. Protein product: CASSLVGLSSTDTQYF.